This T cell receptor beta chain originates from a study of immune characterization of retroperitoneal liposarcoma. V was shortened by 0 bases and J by 10 bases, with 13 bases between the two germline ends. This CDR3 comprises 14 residues. Germline V CDR1 and CDR2: MNHEY, SVGAGI. Via MiXCR, TCRdb re-called the PCR reads, giving one row per CDR3 protein. The profile shows approximately 11,000 distinct CDR3 sequences, about 26% of them singletons. Source material: tumor tissue. V is TRBV6-5 and J is TRBJ2-1, with D perhaps TRBD1 (5 bases). This TCR was sampled from a female donor with retroperitoneal liposarcoma. The CDR3 spells CASSYSGPLDEQFF. The CDR3 DNA reads as TGTGCCAGCAGTTACTCGGGGCCCCTGGACGAGCAGTTCTTC.